This TCR beta chain is drawn from a study of robustness of blood B and T cell sequencing (dated by TCRdb to the late 2010s). Turning to the overall study: The study was designed to determine how much peripheral blood is required to reliably characterize an individual's TCRbeta and IgG repertoires. As technical replicates, two replicate TCRbeta cDNA libraries were made from one shared RNA pool taken from a single 10 ml draw. In each of the ten independently drawn blood samples, TCRbeta and IgG repertoires were quantified. Overall study outcomes, separate from this receptor: The 1,000 most abundant TCRbeta clonotypes from the pooled draws were found in every single 10 ml sample. No improvement in the overlap of rare TCRbeta clonotypes was observed when tubes were pooled, implying that much larger blood volumes would be needed for rare TCRbeta clonotypes to be captured. Evidence of cross-contamination, likely caused by batch processing, was seen in one pair of TCRbeta libraries, and the UMI-sequence pairs shared between the two libraries were removed. The TCRbeta rarefaction curves did not fully level off, which suggests under-sequencing or many low-abundance clonotypes. Of the top 10,000 TCRbeta clonotypes in one technical replicate library, about 95% were also found in the other technical replicate library. Combining 3 or 4 tubes (roughly 28-45 ml blood) brought coverage of the top 10,000 TCRbeta clonotypes close to saturation. Immediate fractionation was required for EDTA tubes, so the use of EDTA tubes in multi-site collections was limited.

Inclusive of the bounding cysteine and phenylalanine, the CDR3 is 14 residues long. Of the read, only the CDR3 DNA is kept; its 42 bases are in frame from base 1. V and J lose 11 bases and 3 bases, and a span of 19 bases separates them. The CDR1 and CDR2 encoded by the germline V gene are ENHRY and SYGVKD. To prepare the library, PCR was applied. The sequencer listed for this sample is Illumina MiSeq. Synthesis of cDNA relied on SMARTScribe reverse transcriptase together with a 5' template-switch oligo that added a universal priming site. Each cDNA molecule was tagged by a 12-nucleotide random unique molecular identifier (UMI) carried on the template-switch oligo. During reverse transcription, chain-specific reverse primers targeted TCRbeta transcripts. Residual template-switch adapters were removed by uracil DNA glycosylase treatment, and cDNA was purified using a Qiagen MinElute kit. The first PCR ran for approximately 23 cycles with KAPA HiFi HotStart ReadyMix and step-out primers, divided among four 50 microliter reactions. First-round PCR products were gel-purified before further amplification. Illumina Nextera adapters were attached in a second approximately 8-cycle PCR, after which libraries were purified and pooled. A 50-nucleotide 5' read captured the UMI barcode for each TCRbeta molecule. Regarding the original processing steps: Using the MIGEC toolkit, reads were grouped by UMI into consensus reads. Final reads were produced by merging forward and reverse consensus reads with PEAR. Identical UMI-sequence pairs found in more than one library were treated as cross-sample contamination and removed by a custom decontamination script. MIGMAP, a wrapper around IgBLAST, was used to carry out V(D)J assignment and CDR3 extraction. A TCR clonotype was defined by an identical V gene, J gene and CDR3 amino acid sequence; no sequencing was done for CDR1 and CDR2. TCRdb itself trimmed the public reads at Q25 with fastp, ran MiXCR and retained productive beta chains. Each CDR3 protein gets just one entry, which takes the most common genes and DNA from the rows behind it. The V and J calls here are based on TCRdb, not the publication. This sample gives approximately 3,700 distinct CDR3 sequences in total; approximately 60% of them show up just once. The ten largest clones capture around 28% of the sample.

Points on this clonotype: What antigen it recognizes has not been identified. Within one base of it there is no much larger clone, and no base qualities were kept.

mRNA, which captures expressed receptors, was used instead of genomic DNA for quantification of TCRbeta repertoires. Without cell sorting, buffy coat leukocytes were collected into Trizol, and RNA was extracted using the Direct-zol RNA MiniPrep Plus kit. To separate plasma, buffy coat and red blood cells, the EDTA blood tubes were centrifuged right away at 4 degrees C. The sample taken for sequencing was peripheral blood. The TCR originated in a human donor in good health. The sequence joins TRBV10-3 to TRBJ1-1; the D gene remains uncertain. The nucleotides are TGTGCCTCTAACGACCGAGGGTCAGACACTGAAGCTTTCTTT. Translation gives CASNDRGSDTEAFF.